This T cell receptor beta chain was found in a study of CXCR3-negative and CXCR3-positive naive CD8 T cells (dated by TCRdb to the late 2010s). With respect to the entire study: In total, 130 million to 150 million TRB reads were obtained, or roughly 1.5 +/- 0.3 million reads per library. Data from around ten donors, pooled across two independent experiments, went into the diversity and physicochemical repertoire analyses. TRBV-TRBJ cluster analysis included naive subsets from 5 donors and memory cells from 3 donors.

Sequencing took place on a NextSeq 550. The Human TCR Profiling Kit (MiLaboratory) was used to prepare UMI-labeled 5' RACE TRB cDNA libraries. The full amount of extracted RNA was used for cDNA synthesis, and the full amount of resulting cDNA was used for PCR amplification. The libraries were made side by side, with each library going through the same number of PCR cycles. The original pipeline was this. MIGEC and MiXCR extracted about 53,000 +/- 10,000 unique UMI-labeled TRB cDNA molecules per library, requiring at least two reads per UMI. On average, around 40,000 +/- 10,000 functional in-frame TRB CDR3 nucleotide clonotypes lacking stop codons were found per library. Diversity metrics, including normalized Shannon-Wiener and Chao1, were computed in VDJtools after downsampling to 5000 UMI-labeled TRB molecules per sample. For the central five CDR3 residues, VDJtools calculated physicochemical properties weighted by clonotype size, namely interaction energy, strength, volume and Kidera factor 4. TCRdb reprocessed the reads, and each CDR3 protein sequence is entered once, without DNA. TCRdb's processing, not the study's, gives the V and J calls here. This sample's table contains 55,000 to 70,000 distinct CDR3 sequences. 0.55% to 0.85% of the sample rests with the top ten.

Counted from cysteine to phenylalanine, this CDR3 has 16 amino acids. No DNA is recorded. As encoded in the germline V gene, CDR1 is SGHAT while CDR2 is FQNNGV. General findings and caveats noted by the study authors: TRB CDR3s from CXCR3-positive naive cells showed higher hydrophobicity (lower Kidera factor 4), lower energy, and higher strength and volume indices than CXCR3-negative naive cells. Because surface CD5, which is linked to self-reactivity in mice, was comparable between the naive subsets, TCR interaction strength was also inferred from the physicochemical properties of TRB CDR3s. Within the same donor, TRBV-TRBJ usage looked similar between naive CXCR3-negative and CXCR3-positive cells, but memory cells had distinct patterns. Freshly isolated PBMCs were used for most assays because CXCR3 expression partially decreased after cryopreservation. Repertoire diversity was comparably high in both naive subsets but much lower in memory CD8+ T cells.

Each CD8+ T cell subset was flow-sorted in triplicate, with over 250,000 cells per subset placed directly into RLT lysis buffer. To exclude memory contaminants, naive CD8+ T cells were stringently defined as CD45RO-CCR7+CD27+CD95-. Using standard density gradient centrifugation, peripheral blood mononuclear cells were isolated from buffy coats. Naive CXCR3-negative and CXCR3-positive CD8+ T cells were flow-sorted on a FACSAria III. Total RNA was extracted from sorted cells with an RNeasy Mini Kit. Points on this clonotype: What antigen it recognizes has not been identified.

This clonotype was obtained from a human donor in good health. Some clones in this sample may be carry-over from other donors' samples. The chain is assembled from TRBV11-2 and TRBJ1-6; TCRdb calls TRBD1, which cannot be checked without DNA. Input material: naive CXCR3+ CD8+ T cells from blood. In the paper's terms, the cell subset or site label means: CD45RO-CCR7+CD27+CD95- naive CD8+ T cells expressing CXCR3 (TNR3+). The CDR3: CASSPTVPGDYSPLHF.